This T cell receptor beta chain stems from a study of T cell responses to AZD1222 COVID-19 vaccine. In the study overall: Researchers grouped second doses given at about 4 or about 12 weeks into one pool.

A word on this clone: As yet, its antigen is unknown.

The table came from immunoSEQ multiplex PCR; TCRdb's copy has only in-frame clones and leaves some out. The repertoire holds fewer than 150,000 clones, with around 87% as singletons. Broader study findings: Of the AZD1222 recipients, only 5 or 6 were seropositive at baseline. Donors in the cohort were predominantly white British and more often female, and clonal diversity was possibly underestimated. Researchers report vaccine-associated CD4 TCRs spanning spike, with dominance at 160-218 and 743-854.

Germline V CDR1 and CDR2: MNHNS, SASEGT. The germline V and J ends were trimmed by 2 bases and 5 bases, with 9 bases remaining between them. This CDR3 has 13 amino acids. This TCR was sampled from an adult in good health. This material consisted of peripheral blood, taken on day 0 of AZD1222 vaccination. V is TRBV6-1 and J is TRBJ1-2; D gene unclear. The CDR3 loop is CASSESGHYGYTF. Here the CDR3 DNA reads TGTGCCAGCAGTGAATCCGGGCATTATGGCTACACCTTC.